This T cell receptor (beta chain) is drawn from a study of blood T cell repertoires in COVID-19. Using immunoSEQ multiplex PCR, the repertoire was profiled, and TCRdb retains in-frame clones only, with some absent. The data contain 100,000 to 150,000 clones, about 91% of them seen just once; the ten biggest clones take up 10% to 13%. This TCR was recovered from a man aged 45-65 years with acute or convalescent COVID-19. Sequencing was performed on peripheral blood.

CDR3 in amino acids: CASSGRKGSETYEQYF. CDR3 bases: TGCGCCAGCAGCGGACGGAAGGGGTCAGAGACCTACGAGCAGTACTTC. The genes are TRBV5-1 and TRBJ2-7, with TRBD1 as a possible D gene (5 bases). This CDR3 contains 16 residues. V gave up 4 bases and J gave up 2 bases, with 19 bases separating them. Germline-derived CDR1 and CDR2 are SGHRS and YFSETQ. Filled out from reference TRBV5-1 and TRBJ2-7, the complete variable domain reads KAGVTQTPRYLIKTRGQQVTLSCSPISGHRSVSWYQQTPGQGLQFLFEYFSETQRNKGNFPGRFSGRQFSNSRSEMNVSTLELGDSALYLCASSGRKGSETYEQYFGPGTRLTVT.